These T cell receptor beta chains were read from a single sample in a study of shared clonotypes between healthy human individuals. Using immunoSEQ multiplex PCR, the repertoire was profiled, and TCRdb retains in-frame clones only, with some absent. The data show some 2.3 million clones, 85% to 95% seen once. Source material: naive CD4+ T cells from PBMCs. These TCRs come from a man younger than 35 in good health. Some clones in this sample may be carry-over from other donors' samples. Both conserved end residues are part of each CDR3. The D gene is left open where the match is weak. Not every row has a clone size; where given, it reads once, few, many or a size class.

v_call: TRBV5-1; clone_size: .; j_call: TRBJ2-7; d_call: .; cdr3_nt: TGCGCCAGCAGCTTGGGTAGCGGAGAAGTGTACGAGCAGTACTTC; cdr3_aa: CASSLGSGEVYEQYF
v_call: TRBV5-1; clone_size: .; j_call: TRBJ2-5; d_call: .; cdr3_nt: TGCGCCAGCAGAGAACAGACGGTTCCTGAAGAGACCCAGTACTTC; cdr3_aa: CASREQTVPEETQYF
v_call: TRBV5-6; clone_size: once; j_call: TRBJ2-7; d_call: .; cdr3_nt: TGTGCCAGCAGCCAGGACTACGAGCAGTACTTC; cdr3_aa: CASSQDYEQYF
v_call: TRBV7-9; clone_size: .; j_call: TRBJ2-7; d_call: .; cdr3_nt: TGTGCCAGCAGCTTAGGAGGATTGGGCTACGAGCAGTACTTC; cdr3_aa: CASSLGGLGYEQYF
v_call: TRBV28; clone_size: .; j_call: TRBJ2-3; d_call: TRBD1; cdr3_nt: TGTGCCAGCAGTTCTCGACAGGGGAAACCTTTACACACAGATACGCAGTATTTT; cdr3_aa: CASSSRQGKPLHTDTQYF
v_call: TRBV7-3; clone_size: .; j_call: TRBJ2-1; d_call: .; cdr3_nt: TGTGCCAGCAGCTTAGACCCGACCAGAGAGCAGTTCTTC; cdr3_aa: CASSLDPTREQFF
v_call: TRBV2; clone_size: .; j_call: TRBJ2-7; d_call: .; cdr3_nt: TGTGCCAGCAGCGCTAGCCACGAGCAGTACTTC; cdr3_aa: CASSASHEQYF
v_call: TRBV6-1; clone_size: .; j_call: TRBJ2-5; d_call: .; cdr3_nt: TGTGCCAGCAGTAAAGGGGGGGTGGGAGAGACCCAGTACTTC; cdr3_aa: CASSKGGVGETQYF
v_call: TRBV19; clone_size: .; j_call: TRBJ1-2; d_call: .; cdr3_nt: TGTGCCAGTAGTATCACAGGGCGAGAGGATGGCTACACCTTC; cdr3_aa: CASSITGREDGYTF
v_call: TRBV9; clone_size: .; j_call: TRBJ1-2; d_call: .; cdr3_nt: TGTGCCAGCAGCGTAGAACTTAAGAACTATGGCTACACCTTC; cdr3_aa: CASSVELKNYGYTF
v_call: TRBV5-1; clone_size: .; j_call: TRBJ2-2; d_call: TRBD2; cdr3_nt: TGCGCCAGCAGCCCAAGGACTAGCTTGGGGACCGGGGAGCTGTTTTTT; cdr3_aa: CASSPRTSLGTGELFF
v_call: TRBV7-9; clone_size: .; j_call: TRBJ2-7; d_call: .; cdr3_nt: TGTGCCAGCAGCTTAGCGTTAGAGCAGTACTTC; cdr3_aa: CASSLALEQYF
v_call: TRBV6-1; clone_size: .; j_call: TRBJ2-7; d_call: .; cdr3_nt: TGTGCCAGCGGGGGGCTACTAGCGTCCTACGAGCAGTACTTC; cdr3_aa: CASGGLLASYEQYF
v_call: TRBV30; clone_size: few; j_call: TRBJ1-1; d_call: .; cdr3_nt: TGTGCCTGGACGAGTCGTACTGAAGCTTTCTTT; cdr3_aa: CAWTSRTEAFF
v_call: TRBV2; clone_size: .; j_call: TRBJ2-4; d_call: .; cdr3_nt: TGTGCCAGCAGTGAAATAGGGTTGGGGATGATTCAGTACTTC; cdr3_aa: CASSEIGLGMIQYF
v_call: TRBV6-1; clone_size: .; j_call: TRBJ1-1; d_call: .; cdr3_nt: TGTGCCAGCACATCCGCCCCTTCAAGTTACGAAGCTTTCTTT; cdr3_aa: CASTSAPSSYEAFF
v_call: TRBV18; clone_size: once; j_call: TRBJ2-1; d_call: TRBD1; cdr3_nt: TGTGCCAGCTCACCAGTGGGACAGGGATACAATGAGCAGTTCTTC; cdr3_aa: CASSPVGQGYNEQFF
v_call: TRBV18; clone_size: .; j_call: TRBJ2-6; d_call: .; cdr3_nt: TGTGCCAGCTCACGAAAGGTAGAGGGGAACTCTGGGGCCAACGTCCTGACTTTC; cdr3_aa: CASSRKVEGNSGANVLTF
v_call: TRBV11-2; clone_size: .; j_call: TRBJ2-7; d_call: TRBD1; cdr3_nt: TGTGCCAGCAGCGGGACAGCGATATACGAGCAGTACTTC; cdr3_aa: CASSGTAIYEQYF
v_call: TRBV5-1; clone_size: .; j_call: TRBJ2-7; d_call: .; cdr3_nt: TGCGCCAGCAGCTTGGGGAGACATTCGGAGCAGTACTTC; cdr3_aa: CASSLGRHSEQYF
v_call: TRBV2; clone_size: .; j_call: TRBJ2-4; d_call: TRBD2; cdr3_nt: TGTGCCAGCGGCCCCCCGGGACTAGATTTAGCCAAAAACATTCAGTACTTC; cdr3_aa: CASGPPGLDLAKNIQYF
v_call: TRBV5-4; clone_size: .; j_call: TRBJ2-4; d_call: .; cdr3_nt: TGTGCCAGCAGCTCGGGCCGGGGAAGAGACATTCAGTACTTC; cdr3_aa: CASSSGRGRDIQYF
v_call: TRBV5-1; clone_size: .; j_call: TRBJ1-3; d_call: TRBD1; cdr3_nt: TGCGCCAGCAGCCAGGGGGACGGGGGAAACACCATATATTTT; cdr3_aa: CASSQGDGGNTIYF
v_call: TRBV6-5; clone_size: .; j_call: TRBJ2-3; d_call: .; cdr3_nt: TGTGCCAGCAGACAGCGCACAGATACGCAGTATTTT; cdr3_aa: CASRQRTDTQYF
v_call: TRBV9; clone_size: .; j_call: TRBJ2-6; d_call: .; cdr3_nt: TGTGCCAGCAAGGCAACTGGGGCCAACGTCCTGACTTTC; cdr3_aa: CASKATGANVLTF
v_call: TRBV28; clone_size: .; j_call: TRBJ1-2; d_call: TRBD1; cdr3_nt: TGTGCCAGCAGCGACAGGGGGCGTGGCTACACCTTC; cdr3_aa: CASSDRGRGYTF
v_call: TRBV28; clone_size: .; j_call: TRBJ2-5; d_call: TRBD1; cdr3_nt: TGTGCCAGCAGTCGGGACAGGGGGAGAGAGACCCAGTACTTC; cdr3_aa: CASSRDRGRETQYF
v_call: TRBV7-8; clone_size: .; j_call: TRBJ2-5; d_call: TRBD2; cdr3_nt: TGTGCCAGCAAGGGACTAGCTCAAGGGACCCAGTACTTC; cdr3_aa: CASKGLAQGTQYF
v_call: TRBV6-1; clone_size: .; j_call: TRBJ1-2; d_call: .; cdr3_nt: TGTGCCAGCAGTGGGCAGAGAAGGATGGATGGCTACACCTTC; cdr3_aa: CASSGQRRMDGYTF
v_call: TRBV11-3; clone_size: .; j_call: TRBJ2-1; d_call: .; cdr3_nt: TGTGCCAGCAGCTTAGTGTGGGGCCCCTACAATGAGCAGTTCTTC; cdr3_aa: CASSLVWGPYNEQFF
v_call: TRBV5-4; clone_size: .; j_call: TRBJ1-3; d_call: TRBD1; cdr3_nt: TGTGCCAGCAGCCTCGAACAGGGGGCTTCCGGAAACACCATATATTTT; cdr3_aa: CASSLEQGASGNTIYF
v_call: TRBV6-6; clone_size: .; j_call: TRBJ1-5; d_call: .; cdr3_nt: TGTGCCAGCAGTCCTCCAGGGGCTGGCAATCAGCCCCAGCATTTT; cdr3_aa: CASSPPGAGNQPQHF
v_call: TRBV5-4; clone_size: .; j_call: TRBJ2-7; d_call: .; cdr3_nt: TGTGCCAGCAGCTTGGGGGGGATCAACGAGCAGTACTTC; cdr3_aa: CASSLGGINEQYF
v_call: TRBV15; clone_size: .; j_call: TRBJ1-2; d_call: TRBD1; cdr3_nt: TGTGCCACCAGCAGAGATAGTGTCGGACAGGGCCCTCTAGGCTACACCTTC; cdr3_aa: CATSRDSVGQGPLGYTF
v_call: TRBV5-8; clone_size: .; j_call: TRBJ1-3; d_call: .; cdr3_nt: TGTGCCAGCAGCTTGAGGAGCTCTGGAAACACCATATATTTT; cdr3_aa: CASSLRSSGNTIYF
v_call: TRBV6-1; clone_size: .; j_call: TRBJ1-2; d_call: .; cdr3_nt: TGTGCCAGCAGTGAAGCGGGGACTGGCGGCTACACCTTC; cdr3_aa: CASSEAGTGGYTF
v_call: TRBV19; clone_size: .; j_call: TRBJ2-7; d_call: .; cdr3_nt: TGTGCCAGTAGTTTACAGATCTCCTACGAGCAGTACTTC; cdr3_aa: CASSLQISYEQYF
v_call: TRBV7-7; clone_size: .; j_call: TRBJ2-5; d_call: TRBD2; cdr3_nt: TGTGCCAGCAGCGAGGGACTAGCGGGAGGCCAAGAGACCCAGTACTTC; cdr3_aa: CASSEGLAGGQETQYF
v_call: TRBV9; clone_size: .; j_call: TRBJ2-4; d_call: TRBD2; cdr3_nt: TGTGCCAGCAGCGTAGCTTCGCCTAGCGGGAGAGGAGGGGTAGCCAAAAACATTCAGTACTTC; cdr3_aa: CASSVASPSGRGGVAKNIQYF
v_call: TRBV19; clone_size: .; j_call: TRBJ1-4; d_call: .; cdr3_nt: TGTGCCAGTAGTTCCCGGGGAACTAATGAAAAACTGTTTTTT; cdr3_aa: CASSSRGTNEKLFF
v_call: TRBV6-5; clone_size: .; j_call: TRBJ2-1; d_call: .; cdr3_nt: TGTGCCAGCAGTTTTGACAGGTGGTACAATGAGCAGTTCTTC; cdr3_aa: CASSFDRWYNEQFF
v_call: TRBV19; clone_size: .; j_call: TRBJ2-5; d_call: TRBD2; cdr3_nt: TGTGCCAGTAGCGGGACTAGCGGCATTCAAGAGACCCAGTACTTC; cdr3_aa: CASSGTSGIQETQYF
v_call: TRBV28; clone_size: .; j_call: TRBJ1-4; d_call: .; cdr3_nt: TGTGCCAGCAGGCCCGGACGGGTTGAAAAACTGTTTTTT; cdr3_aa: CASRPGRVEKLFF
v_call: TRBV27; clone_size: once; j_call: TRBJ2-5; d_call: TRBD1; cdr3_nt: TGTGCCAGCAGTCCTAAACGACAGGGGCTCGGGGAGACCCAGTACTTC; cdr3_aa: CASSPKRQGLGETQYF
v_call: TRBV2; clone_size: .; j_call: TRBJ1-5; d_call: .; cdr3_nt: TGTGCCAGCATGGTGGGGGGAGGCAATCAGCCCCAGCATTTT; cdr3_aa: CASMVGGGNQPQHF
v_call: TRBV28; clone_size: .; j_call: TRBJ2-7; d_call: .; cdr3_nt: TGTGCCAGCATGGTAGGAGATACAACCTACGAGCAGTACTTC; cdr3_aa: CASMVGDTTYEQYF
v_call: TRBV23-1; clone_size: .; j_call: TRBJ2-7; d_call: .; cdr3_nt: TGCGCCAGCAGTCAATCGGGGCAGACCAAGTACTTC; cdr3_aa: CASSQSGQTKYF
v_call: TRBV9; clone_size: .; j_call: TRBJ1-2; d_call: TRBD1; cdr3_nt: TGTGCCAGCAGCGCTCGGGACAGCAAAAACTATGGCTACACCTTC; cdr3_aa: CASSARDSKNYGYTF
v_call: TRBV4-2; clone_size: .; j_call: TRBJ2-4; d_call: .; cdr3_nt: TGTGCCAGCAGCCAGGTCTCCGCGACAACAGCCAAAAACATTCAGTACTTC; cdr3_aa: CASSQVSATTAKNIQYF
v_call: TRBV7-9; clone_size: .; j_call: TRBJ1-1; d_call: TRBD1; cdr3_nt: TGTGCCAGCAGAAGACAGGGTATGAACACTGAAGCTTTCTTT; cdr3_aa: CASRRQGMNTEAFF
v_call: TRBV5-1; clone_size: once; j_call: TRBJ1-1; d_call: .; cdr3_nt: TGCGCCAGCAGCCCCGGACACCCGAACACTGAAGCTTTCTTT; cdr3_aa: CASSPGHPNTEAFF
v_call: TRBV9; clone_size: .; j_call: TRBJ2-7; d_call: TRBD2; cdr3_nt: TGTGCCAGCAGCGTAGCCAGCGGGAGTACTAACGAGCAGTACTTC; cdr3_aa: CASSVASGSTNEQYF
v_call: TRBV5-1; clone_size: once; j_call: TRBJ2-1; d_call: TRBD2; cdr3_nt: TGCGCCAGCAACCTCGGGACTAAGATAAATGAGCAGTTCTTC; cdr3_aa: CASNLGTKINEQFF
v_call: TRBV11-3; clone_size: .; j_call: TRBJ2-5; d_call: TRBD1; cdr3_nt: TGTGCCAGCAGCCCAGACAGGGGGGAGACCCAGTACTTC; cdr3_aa: CASSPDRGETQYF
v_call: TRBV7-8; clone_size: .; j_call: TRBJ2-3; d_call: .; cdr3_nt: TGTGCCAGCAGCTCCTCGCCCATCCCGTCAGATACGCAGTATTTT; cdr3_aa: CASSSSPIPSDTQYF